The sequence of this T cell receptor beta chain was determined in a study of T cell clonotyping in hematopoietic cell transplantation. Findings and limits, study-wide: After transplant, recipient diversity fell while pathologically expanded clonotypes grew through day 180.

Judged by abundance, this clone is large. Its matching antigen is unknown. TCRdb's copy holds only in-frame clones and misses some; the assay was immunoSEQ multiplex PCR. The data show about 12,000 clones, approximately 70% seen once. The sequence came from a male patient in his sixties or seventies who had an allogeneic stem cell transplant from an unrelated donor, so the T cells may come from the graft donor. Some clones in this sample may be carry-over from other donors' samples. The starting material was peripheral blood mononuclear cells, obtained 180 days after allogeneic stem cell transplant.

The CDR3 sequence is CATEAYGYTF. CDR3 in DNA: TGTGCCACTGAGGCCTATGGCTACACCTTC. The chain joins TRBV19 to TRBJ1-2; D is unclear. Deletions cut 10 bases from V and 4 bases from J, with 7 bases between. Germline values: CDR1 LNHDA, CDR2 SQIVND (reference sequence). The CDR3 sequence is 10 residues long.